The T cell receptor beta chain described here comes from a study of Graves' ophthalmopathy and Graves' hyperthyroidism. The CDR3 is 15 residues long. The ends lost 2 bases at V and 4 bases at J; junction bases unmatched: 3. CDR1 is MNHNS, CDR2 SASEGT, per germline. The authors amplified TCR beta CDR3 regions, and they did so from RNA transcripts for repertoire sequencing. The first round was an RT-PCR with HTBI primers, and the second round was a multiplex PCR. TCRdb reanalysed the multiplex PCR reads using MiXCR and keeps one entry per CDR3 protein. The data show a few hundred thousand distinct CDR3 sequences, with just over 15% seen just once and around 7% held by the top ten. At least ten counts were recorded for this clonotype.

This chain links TRBV6-1 with TRBJ1-5, with 9 nucleotides matching TRBD1. The sequence was obtained from a woman younger than 35 with stable Graves' hyperthyroidism. The sample was peripheral blood. CDR3 DNA: TGTGCCAGCAGTGAACCGGGACAGGGAAATCAGCCCCAGCATTTT. It specifies CASSEPGQGNQPQHF.